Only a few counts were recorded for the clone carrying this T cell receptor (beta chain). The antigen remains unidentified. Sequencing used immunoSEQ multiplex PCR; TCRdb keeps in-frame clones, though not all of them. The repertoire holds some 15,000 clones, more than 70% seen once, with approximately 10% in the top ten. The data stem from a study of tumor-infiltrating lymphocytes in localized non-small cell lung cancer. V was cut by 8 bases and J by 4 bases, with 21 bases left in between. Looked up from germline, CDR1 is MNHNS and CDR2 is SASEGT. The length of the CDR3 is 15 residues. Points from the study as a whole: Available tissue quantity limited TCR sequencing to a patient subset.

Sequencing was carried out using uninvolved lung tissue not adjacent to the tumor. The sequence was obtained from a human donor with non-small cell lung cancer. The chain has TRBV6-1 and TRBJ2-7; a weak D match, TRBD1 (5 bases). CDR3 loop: CASAPAAGLFYEQYF. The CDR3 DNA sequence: TGTGCCAGCGCACCCGCCGCAGGGCTCTTTTACGAGCAGTACTTC.